This is a list of T cell receptor beta chains from one sample in a study of cytotoxic CD8 clonotypes in ibrutinib-treated CLL. Clones were read by immunoSEQ multiplex PCR, and TCRdb kept only the in-frame ones, dropping some. The sample holds some 160,000 clones, approximately 77% seen once. Here the sequenced sample was PBMCs, taken after 12 months of ibrutinib treatment. These receptors were collected from a human donor with chronic lymphocytic leukemia. CDR3s include the opening cysteine and the closing phenylalanine or tryptophan. A D gene is named only where the DNA matches it firmly. Size is omitted from some rows. Given values are once, few, many or a class for expanded clones.

len: 16; v_gene: TRBV27; abundance: .; j_gene: TRBJ2-2; d_gene: TRBD2; CDR3nt: TGTGCCAGCACGTCTAGCGGGAGGGCCCCTACCGGGGAGCTGTTTTTT; CDR3aa: CASTSSGRAPTGELFF
len: 15; v_gene: TRBV28; abundance: .; j_gene: TRBJ2-1; d_gene: TRBD1; CDR3nt: TGTGCCAGCAGCAAACAGGGGGTGTCCTACAATGAGCAGTTCTTC; CDR3aa: CASSKQGVSYNEQFF
len: 16; v_gene: TRBV4-1; abundance: .; j_gene: TRBJ2-1; d_gene: .; CDR3nt: TGCGCCAGCAGCGGAGTACAGGGTGGTCAGGGTAATGAGCAGTTCTTC; CDR3aa: CASSGVQGGQGNEQFF
len: 18; v_gene: TRBV28; abundance: few; j_gene: TRBJ2-7; d_gene: .; CDR3nt: TGTGCCAGCAGTACCGCGGATGGGCTGTGGGATAGGACCTACGAGCAGTACTTC; CDR3aa: CASSTADGLWDRTYEQYF
len: 14; v_gene: TRBV6-5; abundance: .; j_gene: TRBJ1-2; d_gene: .; CDR3nt: TGTGCCAGCAAGGTCGTCGGGACAAACTATGGCTACACCTTC; CDR3aa: CASKVVGTNYGYTF
len: 15; v_gene: TRBV6-5; abundance: .; j_gene: TRBJ2-7; d_gene: .; CDR3nt: TGTGCCAGCAGTTACGAGATCGATGGTTCCTACGAGCAGTACTTC; CDR3aa: CASSYEIDGSYEQYF
len: 14; v_gene: TRBV7-2; abundance: few; j_gene: TRBJ2-2; d_gene: TRBD2; CDR3nt: TGTGCCAGCCGGGGGGGGACGAACACCGGGGAGCTGTTTTTT; CDR3aa: CASRGGTNTGELFF
len: 13; v_gene: TRBV2; abundance: .; j_gene: TRBJ2-2; d_gene: .; CDR3nt: TGTGCCAGCAACGGCCAGGCCACCGGGGAGCTGTTTTTT; CDR3aa: CASNGQATGELFF
len: 20; v_gene: TRBV23-1; abundance: once; j_gene: TRBJ1-5; d_gene: TRBD1; CDR3nt: TGCGCCAGCAGTCAATCGGTTGGCAGGGGGTCTATGTACTATGATCAGCCCCAGCATTTT; CDR3aa: CASSQSVGRGSMYYDQPQHF
len: 14; v_gene: TRBV6-4; abundance: few; j_gene: TRBJ1-2; d_gene: .; CDR3nt: TGTGCCAGCAGCGAGGGCGATGAACACTATGGCTACACCTTC; CDR3aa: CASSEGDEHYGYTF
len: 14; v_gene: TRBV6-5; abundance: .; j_gene: TRBJ1-2; d_gene: .; CDR3nt: TGTGCCAGCAGTTATAGCACGGCGAACTATGGCTACACCTTC; CDR3aa: CASSYSTANYGYTF
len: 16; v_gene: TRBV4-2; abundance: few; j_gene: TRBJ2-7; d_gene: .; CDR3nt: TGTGCCAGCAGCCAAGATAGCGTCGGACAGCCCTACGAGCAGTACTTC; CDR3aa: CASSQDSVGQPYEQYF
len: 15; v_gene: TRBV4-3; abundance: .; j_gene: TRBJ1-3; d_gene: .; CDR3nt: TGCGCCAGCAGCCAAGCTGGGGGAGGTGGAAACACCATATATTTT; CDR3aa: CASSQAGGGGNTIYF
len: 12; v_gene: TRBV6-5; abundance: .; j_gene: TRBJ1-5; d_gene: .; CDR3nt: TGTGCCAGCAGCCCGCAGGGGCGGGTACGGCATTTT; CDR3aa: CASSPQGRVRHF
len: 15; v_gene: TRBV28; abundance: .; j_gene: TRBJ2-4; d_gene: .; CDR3nt: TGTGCCAGCAGTACAGGGTCAAAAGCCAAAAACATTCAGTACTTC; CDR3aa: CASSTGSKAKNIQYF
len: 16; v_gene: TRBV5-1; abundance: .; j_gene: TRBJ2-6; d_gene: .; CDR3nt: TGCGCCAGCAGCTATACAGGGACCTCTGGGGCCAACGTCCTGACTTTC; CDR3aa: CASSYTGTSGANVLTF
len: 14; v_gene: TRBV29-1; abundance: .; j_gene: TRBJ2-2; d_gene: TRBD1; CDR3nt: TGCAGCGTTGCCCGGGACAGGGGATCCGGGGAGCTGTTTTTT; CDR3aa: CSVARDRGSGELFF
len: 15; v_gene: TRBV29-1; abundance: .; j_gene: TRBJ1-5; d_gene: .; CDR3nt: TGCAGCGTTGTTTGGGGGGTTAATAGCAATCAGCCCCAGCATTTT; CDR3aa: CSVVWGVNSNQPQHF
len: 11; v_gene: TRBV7-9; abundance: .; j_gene: TRBJ1-2; d_gene: .; CDR3nt: TGTGCCAGCAGCTTAGGCTTTGGCGACACCTTC; CDR3aa: CASSLGFGDTF